Listed below are T cell receptor beta chains from one sample, sequenced in a study of blood T cells in healthy people across ages. MiXCR, run by TCRdb on the 5' RACE reads, gives a single entry per CDR3 protein. The sample lists 1.5 million to 2 million distinct CDR3 sequences, approximately 40% seen once, with about 23% in the top ten. Sample: blood. The receptors were gathered from a human donor in good health. The CDR3 runs from the conserved cysteine through the conserved F or W. Each record gives: clone size, D gene, V gene, J gene, CDR3 DNA, CDR3 protein. D genes are given only for firm matches. Only some rows state a clone size, as once, few, many or a class for expanded clones.

few,TRBD1,TRBV5-6,TRBJ2-3,TGTGCCAGCAGCCCGGGACAGATATACACAGATACGCAGTATTTT,CASSPGQIYTDTQYF
few,-,TRBV29-1,TRBJ2-1,TGCAGCGTTGAATCCTGGTCCTACAATGAGCAGTTCTTC,CSVESWSYNEQFF
-,-,TRBV2,TRBJ1-2,TGTGCCAGCACCGATGGGGGCGCTAACTATGGCTACACCTTC,CASTDGGANYGYTF
-,-,TRBV7-6,TRBJ2-3,TGTGCCAGCAGCTTCCGAGGGTCGGAAGATACGCAGTATTTT,CASSFRGSEDTQYF
few,-,TRBV7-2,TRBJ2-7,TGTGCCAGCAGCTTAGCAGGCCTTGGGGCATACGAGCAGTACTTC,CASSLAGLGAYEQYF
-,TRBD1,TRBV6-1,TRBJ2-2,TGTGCCAGCAGTCCGGACAGGGGGCGCTTGGACACCGGGGAGCTGTTTTTT,CASSPDRGRLDTGELFF
few,-,TRBV2,TRBJ1-2,TGTGCCAGCAGTGACGGCGTCAACTATGGCTACACCTTC,CASSDGVNYGYTF
few,TRBD1,TRBV4-1,TRBJ1-2,TGCGCCAGCAGCCGCCGTACAGGGGGCGGCTACACCTTC,CASSRRTGGGYTF
few,TRBD1,TRBV27,TRBJ2-7,TGTGCCAGCAGTGTGGACAGGGTCTCCTACGAGCAGTACTTC,CASSVDRVSYEQYF
-,-,TRBV7-2,TRBJ1-1,TGTGCCAGCAACTTCGGGATCATGAACACTGAAGCTTTCTTT,CASNFGIMNTEAFF
many,-,TRBV10-3,TRBJ2-1,TGTGCCATCAGTGAGCCAGCCAGGAGAGGTGAGCAGTTCTTC,CAISEPARRGEQFF
-,-,TRBV20-1,TRBJ1-5,TGCAGTGCTAGATCGTGGGGGCGAGGCAATCAGCCCCAGCATTTT,CSARSWGRGNQPQHF
few,-,TRBV9,TRBJ2-7,TGTGCCAGCAGCGTAGGCGGGACAGTTGCCTACGAGCAGTACTTC,CASSVGGTVAYEQYF
-,-,TRBV4-2,TRBJ1-4,TGTGCCAGCAGCCAAGATGAGGGTTGGTCGGATGAAAAACTGTTTTTT,CASSQDEGWSDEKLFF
few,TRBD1,TRBV7-2,TRBJ1-1,TGTGCCAGCAGCTGGAGGGGGCCGGGCACTGAAGCTTTCTTT,CASSWRGPGTEAFF
-,TRBD1,TRBV2,TRBJ2-7,TGTGCCAGCAAAACCGACAGGGCCACCCTCGAGCAGTACTTC,CASKTDRATLEQYF
few,TRBD1,TRBV28,TRBJ2-7,TGTGCCAGCAGTTCTTTCTTTAAGGACAGGGTCGGGTCCTACGAGCAGTACTTC,CASSSFFKDRVGSYEQYF
-,-,TRBV6-2/TRBV6-3,TRBJ1-2,TGTGCCAGCGGGGAGCATGCCGACTATGGCTACACCTTC,CASGEHADYGYTF
few,-,TRBV5-5,TRBJ1-2,TGTGCCAGCAGCCCTACACAGCCTAACTATGGCTACACCTTC,CASSPTQPNYGYTF
-,-,TRBV7-8,TRBJ2-4,TGTGCCAGCAGCTTGGTACTAGGGGAAAACATTCAGTACTTC,CASSLVLGENIQYF
few,-,TRBV20-1,TRBJ1-1,TGCAGTGCTAAACGCCTCGGGGGGCTCACTGAAGCTTTCTTT,CSAKRLGGLTEAFF
-,-,TRBV6-5,TRBJ1-2,TGTGCCACGTTGAGAGGGGAGATTGGCTACACCTTC,CATLRGEIGYTF
-,-,TRBV12-3/TRBV12-4,TRBJ2-3,TGTGCCAGCAGTCCATTCGGCAGAGTGAAAGATACGCAGTATTTT,CASSPFGRVKDTQYF
-,-,TRBV5-1,TRBJ2-6,TGCGCCAGCAGCTTGGGGGGGCTGAGGTCTGGGGCCAACGTCCTGACTTTC,CASSLGGLRSGANVLTF
-,-,TRBV27,TRBJ2-4,TGTGCCAGCAGCAGTTATCCTCGGGGTGAGCAGTACTTC,CASSSYPRGEQYF